This passage covers 32 T cell receptor beta chains from one sample sequenced in a study of control samples from healthy donors and cancer patients. Using immunoSEQ multiplex PCR, the repertoire was profiled, and TCRdb retains in-frame clones only, with some absent. The sample lists roughly 83,000 clones, roughly 82% occurring once. The specimen sequenced was blood. These receptors were collected from a woman aged 60-70 years in good health.

This chain uses TRBV3-1 (or the pseudogene TRBV3-2) with TRBJ2-5; 9 nucleotides align to TRBD2. Looked up from germline, CDR1 is LGHDT and CDR2 is YNNKEL (reference sequence). V lost 0 bases, J lost 1 base, and 6 bases stayed unmatched. The CDR3 runs to 17 residues. The CDR3 DNA reads as TGTGCCAGCAGCCAAGATGGGGCTAGCGGGGCCCAAGAGACCCAGTACTTC. Its translation is CASSQDGASGAQETQYF.

The chain recombines TRBV7-9 with TRBJ2-2; D ambiguous. The CDR3 covers 14 residues. V was cut by 3 bases and J by 5 bases, with 10 bases left in between. Germline CDR1 SEHNR, CDR2 FQNEAQ (reference sequence). CDR3 sequence: CASSFLYATGELFF. The CDR3 nucleotides are TGTGCCAGCAGCTTTTTGTATGCGACCGGGGAGCTGTTTTTT.

A few counts support this clone. This chain joins TRBV28 and TRBJ1-2; 10 bases map to TRBD1. The CDR3 is 14 amino acids. J lost 7 bases, V lost 8 bases, and 10 bases had no gene match. Germline V lookup: CDR1 MDHEN, CDR2 SYDVKM. CDR3 protein: CASCPTGGASGYTF. The CDR3 region has the DNA TGTGCCAGCTGCCCGACAGGGGGCGCATCTGGCTACACCTTC.

CDR3 in amino acids: CSAAGTLKEGYTF. As DNA, the CDR3 is TGCAGCGCCGCCGGGACCCTAAAAGAAGGCTACACCTTC. The chain has TRBV29-1 and TRBJ1-2, with a possible D match to TRBD1 (5 bases). V shed 7 bases and J shed 8 bases, with 20 bases lying between them. This CDR3 spans 13 amino acids. CDR1 is SQVTM, CDR2 ANQGSEA, per germline.

This sequence joins TRBV29-1 and TRBJ2-2; TRBD1 matches at 10 bases. The CDR3 sequence is 14 residues long. Germline V CDR1 and CDR2: SQVTM, ANQGSEA. With V trimmed by 6 bases and J by 7 bases, 8 bases remained unmatched. CDR3 sequence reads: CSVRQGAAVGELFF. The CDR3, as DNA: TGCAGCGTCCGACAGGGGGCAGCCGTCGGGGAGCTGTTTTTT.

This clone turned up a few times. This rearrangement joins TRBV3-1 (or the pseudogene TRBV3-2) to TRBJ1-1; TRBD1 might be the D (5 bases). The CDR3 length is 13 residues. V was clipped by 4 bases and J by 3 bases, with 9 bases between them. The germline V gene encodes CDR1 LGHDT and CDR2 YNNKEL (reference sequence). Here the CDR3 DNA reads TGTGCCAGCAGCCCACGACAGCACACTGAAGCTTTCTTT. It specifies CASSPRQHTEAFF.

This clone was detected a few times. The V gene is TRBV19, the J gene TRBJ1-3; D is possibly TRBD1 (5 bases). This CDR3 has 14 residues. The V and J ends lost 6 bases and 0 bases respectively, with 9 bases between them. Germline loops: CDR1 LNHDA, CDR2 SQIVND (reference sequence). The CDR3 DNA reads TGTGCCAGTAGAACGGGACCCTCTGGAAACACCATATATTTT. Its protein product is CASRTGPSGNTIYF.

Here the CDR3 reads CASSGQLAGTDTQYF. CDR3 nucleotides: TGTGCCAGTAGTGGCCAACTAGCGGGCACAGATACGCAGTATTTT. V and J are TRBV19 and TRBJ2-3; 8 nucleotides match TRBD2. In germline, CDR1 is LNHDA, CDR2 SQIVND (reference sequence). There are 15 residues in the CDR3. Unmatched junction bases numbered 5, after V lost 5 bases and J lost 1 base.

This clone is a singleton in its sample. The chain couples TRBV7-2 to TRBJ2-1; 8 nucleotides agree with TRBD2. CDR1 is SGHTA, CDR2 FQGNSA, per germline. The V gene end was trimmed by 5 bases and the J gene end by 3 bases; junction bases not matched to a gene: 9. This CDR3 has 16 amino acids. This chain's CDR3 is CASSTRVTSVYNEQFF. The CDR3 nucleotides are TGTGCCAGCAGCACACGGGTGACTAGCGTCTACAATGAGCAGTTCTTC.

This chain joins TRBV5-1 and TRBJ2-2; D is uncertain. The V end lost 4 bases, the J end lost 4 bases, and 14 bases lay between the germline ends. There are 15 residues in the CDR3. Germline assignment: CDR1 SGHRS and CDR2 YFSETQ. The CDR3 coding sequence is TGCGCCAGCAGCGGCCGGACCGAGAGCACCGGGGAGCTGTTTTTT. Protein: CASSGRTESTGELFF.

The DNA for the CDR3 is TGTGCCACACAGGCTTCCGGAAACACCATATATTTT. This codes for CATQASGNTIYF. The chain recombines TRBV15 with TRBJ1-3; possibly TRBD1 for D (5 bases). Trimming removed 9 bases from V and 4 bases from J, with 10 bases in between. The CDR3 spans 12 residues. Germline V CDR1 and CDR2: LNHNV, YYDKDF (reference sequence).

The chain carries TRBV3-1 (or the pseudogene TRBV3-2) and TRBJ2-3; TRBD1 might be the D (7 bases). Trimming pared 2 bases from V and 1 base from J, leaving 10 bases between. Germline V lookup: CDR1 LGHDT, CDR2 YNNKEL (reference sequence). The CDR3 is made up of 15 amino acids. CDR3 nucleotide sequence: TGTGCCAGCAGCCAACCCAGGGGGGGCACAGATACGCAGTATTTT. Translation gives CASSQPRGGTDTQYF.

The chain couples TRBV6-5 to TRBJ1-5, with 8 bases fitting TRBD1. The V segment lost 6 bases and the J segment 6 bases; nucleotides outside the gene matches: 7. Germline V lookup: CDR1 MNHEY, CDR2 SVGAGI. The CDR3 extends over 14 amino acids. The CDR3 protein is CASSFRGLGQPQHF. The CDR3, as DNA: TGTGCCAGCAGCTTCAGGGGGCTGGGTCAGCCCCAGCATTTT.

This chain joins TRBV6-2 or TRBV6-3 and TRBJ2-3; D unresolved. V was shortened by 5 bases and J by 0 bases, with 18 bases between the two germline ends. CDR1 and CDR2 from the germline V gene are MNHEY and SVGEGT. The CDR3 spans 17 residues. For the CDR3, the DNA is TGTGCCAGCAGTCAACACAAAATGCCCACTAGCACAGATACGCAGTATTTT. It is translated as CASSQHKMPTSTDTQYF.

CDR3 region: CASSRDYQDTQYF. CDR3 DNA sequence: TGTGCCAGCAGCCGGGACTACCAAGATACGCAGTATTTT. The V and J genes are TRBV3-1 (or the pseudogene TRBV3-2) and TRBJ2-3; 7 bases map to TRBD2. The germline CDR1 and CDR2 sequences are LGHDT and YNNKEL (reference sequence). The CDR3 covers 13 residues. With 4 bases clipped from V and 5 bases from J, the junction kept 3 bases outside the gene matches.

This clone turned up a few times. V gene TRBV28 combines with J gene TRBJ1-2; 7 nucleotides align to TRBD1. V gave up 1 base and J gave up 3 bases; unmatched junction bases: 5. Germline lookup yields CDR1 MDHEN and CDR2 SYDVKM. This CDR3 spans 15 amino acids. DNA for the CDR3: TGTGCCAGCAGTTTATTGGGACAGTTTGACTATGGCTACACCTTC. Its protein is CASSLLGQFDYGYTF.

The V call is TRBV11-2, the J call TRBJ2-2; 9 bases line up with TRBD2. V lost 1 base to trimming and J lost 0 bases; unmatched junction nucleotides: 0. This CDR3 comprises 16 residues. Germline V lookup: CDR1 SGHAT, CDR2 FQNNGV. CDR3 residues: CASSLGTSANTGELFF. CDR3 in DNA: TGTGCCAGCAGCTTAGGGACTAGCGCGAACACCGGGGAGCTGTTTTTT.

The chain recombines TRBV4-2 with TRBJ2-1; TRBD2 matches 7 bases. The germline V gene encodes CDR1 LGHNA and CDR2 YNFKEQ. The CDR3 has 16 residues. V shed 0 bases, J shed 0 bases, and the junction held 2 bases outside the gene matches. CDR3 DNA: TGTGCCAGCAGCCAAGACGGGGGGAGCTCCTACAATGAGCAGTTCTTC. It encodes CASSQDGGSSYNEQFF.

This clone has a single count. This chain connects TRBV19 to TRBJ1-2; D remains ambiguous. This CDR3 has 13 residues. Between the trimmed V and J ends, which lost 4 bases and 5 bases, there was a span of 11 bases. Germline lookup yields CDR1 LNHDA and CDR2 SQIVND (reference sequence). DNA of the CDR3: TGTGCCAGTAGTACCACCCCGGGGTATGGCTACACCTTC. This gives the protein CASSTTPGYGYTF.

To note about this clone: A read error may account for a junction end that differs from germline. The chain combines TRBV4-2 with TRBJ1-1; D unclear. Germline V gene lookup returns CDR1 LGHNA and CDR2 YNFKEQ. This CDR3 comprises 11 residues. The chain's CDR3 is CASSQDRGLQF. CDR3 bases: TGTGCCAGCAGCCAAGATCGTGGCCTACAATTT.

The V and J genes are TRBV19 and TRBJ2-7, with a possible D match to TRBD2 (6 bases). Per the germline V gene, CDR1 is LNHDA and CDR2 is SQIVND (reference sequence). CDR3 size: 16 residues. V gave up 4 bases and J gave up 0 bases, with 16 bases separating them. The CDR3 protein is CASSNYRGGISYEQYF. DNA of the CDR3: TGTGCCAGTAGTAACTATCGTGGGGGGATCTCCTACGAGCAGTACTTC.

The rearrangement joins TRBV7-2 to TRBJ2-5; D possibly corresponds to TRBD1 (5 bases). The CDR3 extends over 13 amino acids. Trimming took off 3 bases at V and 4 bases at J, with 9 bases between the two ends. Germline V gene sequence: CDR1 SGHTA, CDR2 FQGNSA. For the CDR3, the DNA is TGTGCCAGCAGCTTGGGAAGGGGAGAGACCCAGTACTTC. Translating it yields CASSLGRGETQYF.

CDR3 DNA: TGTGCCAGCAGCGTAGCTGACCAGAACACTGAAGCTTTCTTT. Protein: CASSVADQNTEAFF. The chain combines TRBV9 with TRBJ1-1; no reliable D call. The CDR3 is 14 residues long. In germline, CDR1 is SGDLS, CDR2 YYNGEE. The V gene lost 0 bases and the J gene lost 1 base, with 7 bases spanning the gap.

The rearrangement uses TRBV7-9 and TRBJ1-1, with unresolved D. The CDR3 is made up of 15 amino acids. Trimming took 1 base from V and 0 from J, leaving 9 bases between them. Germline CDR1 and CDR2: SEHNR and FQNEAQ (reference sequence). This CDR3 reads CASSLDFRVNTEAFF. The CDR3, as DNA: TGTGCCAGCAGCTTAGATTTTAGGGTGAACACTGAAGCTTTCTTT.

The chain recombines TRBV4-3 with TRBJ1-2; maybe TRBD1 (5 bases). Germline-derived CDR1 and CDR2 are LGHNA and YSLEER. The CDR3 is made up of 17 amino acids. V was cut by 0 bases and J by 0 bases, with 14 bases left in between. The CDR3 loop is CASSQDVGQATNYGYTF. The DNA for the CDR3 is TGCGCCAGCAGCCAAGATGTGGGGCAGGCGACTAACTATGGCTACACCTTC.

This rearrangement joins TRBV12-3 or TRBV12-4 to TRBJ2-2; the D is unclear. The ends were cut back, 2 bases at V and 6 bases at J, with 4 bases in the middle. The CDR3 spans 12 residues. CDR3 DNA sequence: TGTGCCAGCAGTTTAATTTCCGGGGAGCTGTTTTTT. It is translated as CASSLISGELFF.

This rearrangement joins TRBV10-2 to TRBJ1-2; perhaps TRBD1 as D (6 bases). This CDR3 spans 13 amino acids. CDR1 and CDR2 (germline): WSHSY, SAAADI. Trimming cost V 6 bases and J 9 bases, with 17 bases left between them. CDR3 nucleotide sequence: TGCGCCAGCAGAGAATTCAGGGGCGGGAGCTACACCTTC. Its translation is CASREFRGGSYTF.

J is TRBJ1-5 and V is TRBV6-7; D may be TRBD1 (5 bases). TRBV6-7 is placed among ORFs of uncertain function. This CDR3 is 14 amino acids long. Trimming removed 11 bases from V and 0 bases from J, with 14 bases in between. Here the CDR3 reads CAGVDKDSNQPQHF. The CDR3 DNA follows: TGTGCCGGGGTGGACAAGGATAGCAATCAGCCCCAGCATTTT.

Comments on this clone: Other DNA sequences in the same sample also yield this CDR3. J is TRBJ2-2 and V is TRBV2, with D possibly TRBD1 on 6 matching bases. The CDR3 contains 14 residues. The germline gives CDR1 SNHLY, CDR2 FYNNEI. Trimming pared 5 bases from V and 2 bases from J, leaving 9 bases between. The CDR3 DNA reads as TGTGCCAGCAGTCGGACAGCCAACACCGGGGAGCTGTTTTTT. This gives the protein CASSRTANTGELFF.

This clone came up once. The same CDR3 can be traced to other DNA sequences in this sample. The chain recombines TRBV12-3 or TRBV12-4 with TRBJ2-3; no reliable D call. This CDR3 contains 11 residues. The V and J ends lost 5 bases and 5 bases respectively, with 5 bases between them. CDR3 nucleotide sequence: TGTGCCAGCAGTCTACTAGATACGCAGTATTTT. Translation gives CASSLLDTQYF.

A single count supports this clone. The rearrangement joins TRBV10-3 to TRBJ2-3; no clear D. Germline-derived CDR1 and CDR2 are ENHRY and SYGVKD. Trimming stripped 0 bases from V and 5 bases from J, with 3 bases between. The CDR3 has 12 amino acids. The CDR3 DNA sequence: TGTGCCATCAGTGAGTCGGAAGATACGCAGTATTTT. It encodes CAISESEDTQYF.

The rearrangement uses TRBV19 and TRBJ1-3; D gene unclear. CDR1 is LNHDA, CDR2 SQIVND, per germline (reference sequence). This CDR3 contains 13 residues. With 3 bases removed from V and 0 bases from J, the gap between germline ends came to 3 bases. CDR3 sequence: CASSIGSGNTIYF. In nucleotides, the CDR3 is TGTGCCAGTAGTATTGGCTCTGGAAACACCATATATTTT.